A selection of T cell receptor beta chains follows, all from one sample in a study of radiation and T cells in renal cell carcinoma. The data were produced by immunoSEQ multiplex PCR, yet TCRdb's version contains in-frame clones alone and is incomplete. The sample gives approximately 45,000 clones, roughly 84% of which show up once; 30% to 35% is in the top ten. The specimen was blood, collected from a patient whose treatment included radiotherapy and nephrectomy. Every receptor here comes from a woman aged 70-85 years with renal cell carcinoma. CDR3s include the opening cysteine and the closing phenylalanine or tryptophan. The order of the fields is D gene, J gene, clone size, V gene, CDR3 protein, CDR3 DNA. A D gene is named only where the DNA matches it firmly. Some rows mark clone size as missing; the rest say once, few, many or name a class of expanded clone.

D: NA
J: TRBJ1-2
size: few
V: TRBV25-1
CDR3: CASSEGGYGYTF
DNA: TGTGCCAGCAGTGAAGGGGGATATGGCTACACCTTC

D: NA
J: TRBJ2-3
size: once
V: TRBV5-4
CDR3: CASSLWHQNTQYF
DNA: TGTGCCAGCAGCTTGTGGCACCAAAATACGCAGTATTTT

D: NA
J: TRBJ1-1
size: NA
V: TRBV6-5
CDR3: CASSYGRNTEAFF
DNA: TGTGCCAGCAGTTACGGCAGGAACACTGAAGCTTTCTTT

D: NA
J: TRBJ1-6
size: NA
V: TRBV9
CDR3: CASSVDGQGSSPLHF
DNA: TGTGCCAGCAGCGTAGATGGGCAGGGCTCCTCACCCCTCCACTTT

D: TRBD2
J: TRBJ2-1
size: NA
V: TRBV7-2
CDR3: CASSPGTSPYNEQFF
DNA: TGTGCCAGCAGCCCCGGGACTAGCCCCTACAATGAGCAGTTCTTC

D: NA
J: TRBJ1-1
size: NA
V: TRBV7-3
CDR3: CASSSTQNTEAFF
DNA: TGTGCCAGCAGCTCAACACAGAACACTGAAGCTTTCTTT

D: TRBD1
J: TRBJ2-7
size: once
V: TRBV5-1
CDR3: CASSNALETGTEQYF
DNA: TGCGCCAGCAGTAACGCGCTTGAGACAGGGACCGAGCAGTACTTC

D: NA
J: TRBJ2-1
size: NA
V: TRBV30
CDR3: CAWSVAGGWNEQFF
DNA: TGTGCCTGGAGTGTGGCAGGGGGGTGGAATGAGCAGTTCTTC

D: TRBD2
J: TRBJ2-7
size: NA
V: TRBV6-6
CDR3: CASLGEGIQQYF
DNA: TGTGCCAGCCTAGGGGAGGGTATCCAGCAGTACTTC

D: NA
J: TRBJ1-5
size: NA
V: TRBV27
CDR3: CASSLAGDQPQHF
DNA: TGTGCCAGCAGTTTAGCAGGGGATCAGCCCCAGCATTTT

D: NA
J: TRBJ2-1
size: once
V: TRBV1
CDR3: CTSSGREQFF
DNA: TGCACCAGCAGCGGTCGTGAGCAGTTCTTC

D: NA
J: TRBJ2-1
size: NA
V: TRBV2
CDR3: CASSEEGEVVNEQFF
DNA: TGTGCCAGCAGTGAGGAGGGGGAGGTGGTCAATGAGCAGTTCTTC

D: TRBD1
J: TRBJ1-6
size: NA
V: TRBV5-4
CDR3: CASSSQGTNSPLHF
DNA: TGTGCCAGCAGCTCACAGGGGACCAATTCACCCCTCCACTTT

D: TRBD2
J: TRBJ2-1
size: NA
V: TRBV19
CDR3: CASSTLAGGAYEQFF
DNA: TGTGCCAGTAGTACCCTAGCGGGAGGGGCTTATGAGCAGTTCTTC

D: TRBD1
J: TRBJ2-5
size: NA
V: TRBV7-6
CDR3: CASSLPQGSQETQYF
DNA: TGTGCCAGCAGCCTGCCACAGGGGTCCCAAGAGACCCAGTACTTC

D: TRBD2
J: TRBJ2-1
size: NA
V: TRBV5-4
CDR3: CASSSSEREVNEQFF
DNA: TGTGCCAGCAGCTCCTCGGAGCGGGAGGTAAATGAGCAGTTCTTC

D: NA
J: TRBJ1-5
size: NA
V: TRBV6-5
CDR3: CASSGQQNQPQHF
DNA: TGTGCCAGCAGTGGACAGCAGAATCAGCCCCAGCATTTT

D: TRBD1
J: TRBJ1-2
size: NA
V: TRBV9
CDR3: CASSGTGTGNGYTF
DNA: TGTGCCAGCAGCGGAACCGGGACAGGGAATGGCTACACCTTC

D: TRBD1
J: TRBJ1-1
size: once
V: TRBV5-1
CDR3: CASSRTGTGSTEAFF
DNA: TGCGCCAGCAGCAGGACCGGGACAGGGAGTACTGAAGCTTTCTTT

D: TRBD1
J: TRBJ1-4
size: NA
V: TRBV7-9
CDR3: CASSPGQTKVEKLFF
DNA: TGTGCCAGCAGTCCGGGACAGACTAAAGTGGAAAAACTGTTTTTT

D: NA
J: TRBJ2-3
size: NA
V: TRBV10-1
CDR3: CASSRDATDTQYF
DNA: TGCGCCAGCAGCCGGGACGCCACAGATACGCAGTATTTT

D: TRBD1
J: TRBJ1-2
size: NA
V: TRBV27
CDR3: CASATGVGYGYTF
DNA: TGTGCCAGCGCCACAGGGGTAGGCTATGGCTACACCTTC

D: NA
J: TRBJ2-1
size: NA
V: TRBV28
CDR3: CASSLHGGGDYNEQFF
DNA: TGTGCCAGCAGTTTACATGGGGGGGGCGACTACAATGAGCAGTTCTTC

D: NA
J: TRBJ2-6
size: NA
V: TRBV6-5
CDR3: CASSYEAAGANVLTF
DNA: TGTGCCAGCAGTTATGAGGCCGCTGGGGCCAACGTCCTGACTTTC

D: TRBD2
J: TRBJ2-1
size: few
V: TRBV4-1
CDR3: CASSQDTGGRGNEQFF
DNA: TGCGCCAGCAGCCAAGATACGGGAGGCCGAGGAAATGAGCAGTTCTTC

D: NA
J: TRBJ1-6
size: NA
V: TRBV2
CDR3: CASSDSSRSPLHF
DNA: TGTGCCAGCAGTGATTCAAGTCGTTCGCCCCTCCACTTT

D: TRBD1
J: TRBJ1-4
size: NA
V: TRBV9
CDR3: CASSPEGTGDEKLFF
DNA: TGTGCCAGCAGCCCCGAGGGGACAGGGGATGAAAAACTGTTTTTT

D: TRBD1
J: TRBJ2-7
size: NA
V: TRBV5-8
CDR3: CASSLPGQALDEQYF
DNA: TGTGCCAGCAGCCTTCCGGGACAGGCATTAGACGAGCAGTACTTC

D: NA
J: TRBJ2-3
size: NA
V: TRBV7-2
CDR3: CASNDRGFSTDTQYF
DNA: TGTGCCAGCAATGATCGCGGATTCTCCACAGATACGCAGTATTTT

D: NA
J: TRBJ2-5
size: medium-sized
V: TRBV7-2
CDR3: CASSSVPGRTQYF
DNA: TGTGCCAGCAGCTCAGTCCCGGGCAGGACCCAGTACTTC

D: NA
J: TRBJ1-2
size: NA
V: TRBV5-1
CDR3: CASSLAGQGAGYTF
DNA: TGCGCCAGCAGCTTGGCCGGGCAGGGAGCCGGCTACACCTTC

D: TRBD1
J: TRBJ1-4
size: once
V: TRBV2
CDR3: CASRGTGADEKLFF
DNA: TGTGCCAGCAGGGGGACAGGGGCGGACGAAAAACTGTTTTTT

D: TRBD2
J: TRBJ2-1
size: NA
V: TRBV10-3
CDR3: CAISETSGTYNEQFF
DNA: TGTGCCATCAGTGAGACTAGCGGCACCTACAATGAGCAGTTCTTC

D: TRBD2
J: TRBJ2-2
size: NA
V: TRBV19
CDR3: CASKTAGVGTGELFF
DNA: TGTGCCAGTAAAACCGCGGGGGTTGGTACCGGGGAGCTGTTTTTT

D: NA
J: TRBJ2-3
size: NA
V: TRBV10-3
CDR3: CAISDKSRGRTDTQYF
DNA: TGTGCCATCAGTGACAAGAGTAGGGGGAGAACAGATACGCAGTATTTT

D: NA
J: TRBJ1-1
size: NA
V: TRBV19
CDR3: CASSPDKNTEAFF
DNA: TGTGCCAGTAGTCCGGACAAGAACACTGAAGCTTTCTTT

D: TRBD2
J: TRBJ2-3
size: NA
V: TRBV7-3
CDR3: CASSQSGLAADTQYF
DNA: TGTGCCAGCAGCCAATCAGGACTAGCCGCAGATACGCAGTATTTT

D: TRBD1
J: TRBJ1-1
size: medium-sized
V: TRBV5-4
CDR3: CASGGQGVNTEAFF
DNA: TGTGCCAGCGGGGGACAGGGGGTAAACACTGAAGCTTTCTTT